These T cell receptor beta chains were read from a single sample in a study of tumor and adjacent non-tumor tissue in lung cancer. Each CDR3 protein gets one entry after TCRdb re-called the multiplex PCR reads with MiXCR. The table has approximately 79,000 distinct CDR3 sequences, 72% seen once. Material for sequencing was lung tumor tissue. The receptors come from a woman between 40 and 55 years old with non-small cell lung cancer. The CDR3 runs from the conserved cysteine through the conserved F or W. A D gene is named only where the DNA matches it firmly. Clone size is shown for a subset of rows, as once, few, many or a class of expanded clone.

j_call d_call v_call clone_size cdr3_aa cdr3_nt
TRBJ2-1 TRBD2 TRBV11-2 . CAISSRIVTSGGLMEQFF TGTGCCATCAGCTCACGCATCGTAACTAGCGGGGGACTAATGGAGCAGTTCTTC
TRBJ2-5 . TRBV11-1 . CASSLSAGTVETQYF TGTGCCAGCAGCCTTAGCGCGGGGACAGTGGAGACCCAGTACTTC
TRBJ2-2 . TRBV11-2 once CASSPLPGNTGELLF TGTGCTAGCAGTCCCCTGCCAGGGAACACCGGGGAGCTGCTTTTT
TRBJ2-7 TRBD2 TRBV11-2 . CAGSLMETSGSEQYF TGTGCCGGCAGCTTAATGGAGACTAGCGGTTCAGAGCAGTACTTC
TRBJ2-1 TRBD2 TRBV6-5 . CASSCSSPAGAYNEQFF TGTGCCAGCAGTTGCTCATCCCCTGCGGGAGCATACAATGAGCAGTTCTTC
TRBJ2-1 . TRBV29-1 . CSVARTRGYYNEQFF TGCAGCGTTGCTAGGACTCGCGGCTACTACAATGAGCAGTTCTTC
TRBJ1-1 TRBD1 TRBV5-1 few CASSPRTGEDAEAFF TGCGCCAGCAGCCCGCGGACAGGGGAGGACGCTGAAGCTTTCTTT
TRBJ2-5 . TRBV4-1 many CASSPGPEETQYF TGCGCCAGCAGCCCTGGGCCGGAGGAGACCCAGTACTTC
TRBJ2-1 . TRBV11-2 . CASCKSLAALYNEQFF TGTGCCAGCTGCAAGTCATTAGCTGCACTGTACAATGAGCAGTTCTTC
TRBJ2-1 TRBD2 TRBV29-1 . CSVDRSPGTSAYNEQFF TGCAGCGTTGATCGCTCTCCCGGGACTAGCGCCTACAATGAGCAATTCTTC
TRBJ2-1 . TRBV19 many CASSARGTLGNEQFF TGTGCCAGTAGTGCAAGAGGGACACTGGGAAATGAGCAGTTCTTC
TRBJ2-3 . TRBV29-1 . CSVWGATTDTHYF TGCAGCGTTTGGGGGGCTACCACAGACACGCATTATTTT
TRBJ2-7 TRBD1 TRBV7-9 . CASSLRTGGIDEQYF TGTGCCAGCAGCTTACGGACAGGGGGGATAGACGAGCAGTACTTC
TRBJ2-7 TRBD1 TRBV20-1 many CSARDWGQGSSYEQYF TGCAGTGCTAGAGATTGGGGACAGGGAAGCTCCTACGAGCAGTACTTC
TRBJ2-3 TRBD2 TRBV7-9 . CASSSSAETSGRALGVSDTQYF TGTGCCAGCAGCTCATCCGCCGAAACTAGTGGGAGGGCGTTGGGGGTTTCGGATACGCAGTATTTT
TRBJ2-3 . TRBV4-1 once CASAEQSIDTQYF TGCGCCAGCGCGGAACAGTCCATAGATACACAGTATTTT
TRBJ2-7 . TRBV24-1 . CATSDSGTGDYEQYF TGTGCCACCAGTGATTCCGGGACCGGGGACTACGAGCAGTACTTC
TRBJ1-4 . TRBV13 many CASSSGLSTNEKLFF TGTGCCAGCAGCTCGGGACTGTCAACTAATGAAAAACTGTTTTTT
TRBJ1-2 . TRBV28 many CASSRGLLANYGYTF TGTGCCAGCAGCCGGGGGCTTCTGGCTAACTATGGCTACACCTTC
TRBJ2-7 . TRBV10-2 . CASSPSRGYKEYF TGCGCCAGCAGCCCCTCTCGTGGGTACAAGGAGTACTTC
TRBJ2-3 . TRBV6-6 . CASLGRNTGTQYF TGTGCCAGCTTGGGTAGGAACACAGGTACGCAGTATTTT
TRBJ2-1 . TRBV11-2 . CTSSLGRRGHSSYNEQFF TGTACCAGCAGCTTAGGGAGGCGGGGACATTCCTCCTACAATGAGCAGTTCTTC
TRBJ2-7 . TRBV10-3 . CAISEQGNRYKEYF TGTGCCATCAGTGAGCAGGGGAATCGTTACAAGGAGTACTTC
TRBJ2-3 . TRBV5-6 once CASSLMGAQRVYDQYF TGTGCCAGCAGCTTGATGGGGGCCCAACGAGTATACGATCAGTATTTT
TRBJ2-7 TRBD2 TRBV6-5 many CASRWTSGMSREQYF TGTGCCAGCAGGTGGACTAGCGGGATGAGTAGAGAGCAGTACTTC
TRBJ2-3 . TRBV28 . CTSSTQGYTDTQYF TGTACCAGCAGTACCCAGGGTTACACTGATACGCAGTATTTT
TRBJ2-3 TRBD2 TRBV4-2 . CASSPRVWGIAGGLDMQYF TGTGCCAGCAGCCCGCGAGTCTGGGGGATAGCGGGAGGGCTCGATATGCAGTATTTT
TRBJ1-2 . TRBV11-3 . CTGRQGYNHGYTF TGTACCGGCAGGCAGGGTTATAACCATGGCTACACCTTC
TRBJ2-1 . TRBV10-3 . CAISLGVRSTYNEQFF TGTGCCATCAGTTTGGGTGTGAGATCTACCTACAATGAGCAGTTTTTC
TRBJ2-7 . TRBV20-1 . CNAGRDGVSYDQYF TGCAATGCTGGCCGGGACGGTGTCTCCTACGACCAGTACTTC
TRBJ2-3 . TRBV6-2/TRBV6-3 . CASSPASVSTDTQYF TGTGCCAGCAGCCCGGCTAGCGTGAGCACAGATACGCAGTATTTT
TRBJ1-1 . TRBV7-8 . CASSSLGSNTEAFF TGTGCTAGCAGCTCCTTAGGATCTAACACTGAAGCTTTCTTT
TRBJ2-1 . TRBV5-1 many CASSLGQSYNEQFF TGCGCCAGCAGCCTGGGCCAGTCCTACAATGAGCAGTTCTTC
TRBJ2-7 . TRBV6-6 . CASRGTSVRDEHYF TGTGCTAGCAGGGGAACTAGCGTGAGAGACGAGCACTACTTC
TRBJ2-2 . TRBV29-1 . CSVNGTSTGGDLFF TGCAGCGTTAATGGCACCTCGACCGGCGGGGACCTGTTTTTT
TRBJ2-5 . TRBV30 . CAWSVKSSGHSFSRETQYF TGTGCCTGGAGTGTTAAATCGTCGGGGCATAGTTTCAGTAGGGAGACCCAGTACTTC
TRBJ2-7 . TRBV7-8 . CTSSLGTSTGEGYEQYF TGTACCAGCAGCCTAGGGACCTCGACAGGGGAGGGCTACGAGCAGTACTTC
TRBJ2-7 TRBD2 TRBV5-6 . CASSCRLAGDYEEYF TGTGCCAGCAGTTGTAGACTAGCGGGGGACTACGAGGAGTACTTC
TRBJ1-1 . TRBV5-1 few CASSPQHSGADTKAFF TGCGCCAGCAGCCCTCAACACTCCGGGGCGGACACTAAAGCTTTCTTT
TRBJ2-1 TRBD1 TRBV11-2 . CASTLTGGDEQFF TGTGCCAGCACCTTAACAGGGGGAGATGAGCAGTTCTTC
TRBJ1-1 . TRBV9 many CASSADGRISEAFF TGTGCCAGCAGCGCCGACGGGAGGATTTCTGAAGCTTTCTTT
TRBJ2-7 TRBD1 TRBV5-4 . CASSLGGTGYYEQYF TGTGCCAGTAGCTTGGGAGGGACAGGGTATTACGAGCAGTACTTC
TRBJ1-1 . TRBV6-1 . CASSEIGHGGIEAFF TGTGCCAGCAGTGAAATCGGCCACGGGGGCATTGAAGCTTTCTTT
TRBJ2-4 . TRBV10-3 . CTISPGPGRVVGAIQYF TGTACCATCAGTCCGGGTCCGGGTAGAGTCGTCGGGGCAATTCAGTACTTC
TRBJ2-3 TRBD2 TRBV7-3 few CASAGGGTDTQYF TGTGCCAGTGCGGGGGGGGGCACAGATACGCAGTATTTT
TRBJ1-2 . TRBV6-1 . CASNIRPRTLYSYTF TGTGCCAGCAACATCCGCCCTAGGACCCTTTATAGCTACACCTTC
TRBJ2-5 TRBD2 TRBV11-1 . CTSSLASLAGVDTQHF TGTACCAGCAGCTTAGCGAGCCTAGCGGGTGTAGATACCCAGCACTTC
TRBJ2-3 . TRBV6-2/TRBV6-3 many CASSLWGSTDTQYF TGTGCCAGCTCTTTGTGGGGCTCCACAGATACGCAGTATTTT
TRBJ1-5 TRBD1 TRBV29-1 many CSVGDRVNQPQHF TGCAGCGTAGGGGACAGGGTCAATCAGCCCCAGCATTTT
TRBJ2-1 TRBD2 TRBV29-1 . CSGLGLVGYEQFF TGCAGCGGCCTTGGACTAGTGGGATATGAGCAGTTCTTC
TRBJ2-2 TRBD2 TRBV5-4 . CASTTRGLAGASNTGGLSF TGTGCCAGCACTACGAGGGGACTAGCGGGAGCATCGAACACCGGGGGGCTGTCTTTT
TRBJ1-1 . TRBV29-1 . CSVPLVDEAFF TGTAGCGTTCCGTTAGTGGATGAAGCTTTCTTT
TRBJ2-5 . TRBV5-1 few CASSFNRSQETQYF TGCGCCAGCAGCTTTAACAGGAGCCAAGAGACCCAGTATTTC
TRBJ2-3 TRBD2 TRBV11-3 . CTSGSSGGAGTDTQYF TGTACCAGCGGATCGAGCGGGGGGGCGGGCACAGATACGCAGTATTTT
TRBJ2-1 . TRBV11-2 . CDSSKTLAALYNEKFF TGTGACAGCAGTAAGACACTAGCTGCACTGTACAATGAGAAGTTCTTC